A single TCR beta chain is shown here with its context. Its matching antigen is unknown. The data were obtained in a study of cytomegalovirus exposure and HLA in healthy donors. The CDR3 runs to 11 residues. Germline CDR1 reads MNHEY; CDR2 reads SMNVEV (reference sequence). The V and J ends lost 7 bases and 5 bases respectively, with 5 bases between them. Notes on the study in general: Many donors carried some public TCRs, although rarity characterized most TCR sequences.

The primer mix had 60 Vbeta and 13 Jbeta primers. Repertoires were generated with immunoSEQ multiplex PCR, while TCRdb's copy carries only in-frame clones and drops some. This table holds around 61,000 clones, 65% to 80% found once. The origin of this receptor is a man between 35 and 55 years old in good health and CMV-seropositive. The V gene is TRBV27, the J gene TRBJ2-2, with D perhaps matching TRBD1 (5 bases). The source material was PBMCs. DNA of the CDR3: TGTGCCAGCACAGGGACCGGGGAGCTGTTTTTT. Translating gives CASTGTGELFF.